A selection of T cell receptor beta chains follows, all from one sample in a study of blood T cells in healthy people across ages. TCRdb reprocessed the 5' RACE reads with MiXCR, giving one entry per CDR3 protein. The sample shows 630,000 or so distinct CDR3 sequences, around 31% of them seen only once. Sequenced input: blood. All receptors derive from a woman of 80 years or more in good health. Each CDR3 is given with its conserved first and last residue. The order of the fields is clone size, D gene, V gene, CDR3 length, J gene, CDR3 protein, CDR3 DNA. The D gene is left open where the match is weak. Clone size is not always given. Where it is, it says once, few, many or a class for expanded clones.

>.|.|TRBV12-3/TRBV12-4|16|TRBJ1-1
CASRFGGGEVNTEAFF
TGTGCCAGCAGATTCGGGGGGGGAGAGGTGAACACTGAAGCTTTCTTT
>few|.|TRBV9|16|TRBJ2-2
CASSVALGGGTGELFF
TGTGCCAGCAGCGTAGCTCTAGGAGGGGGCACCGGGGAGCTGTTTTTT
>many|TRBD1|TRBV6-5|15|TRBJ1-4
CASSYTGATNEKLFF
TGTGCCAGCAGTTACACAGGGGCAACTAATGAAAAACTGTTTTTT
>few|.|TRBV4-2|16|TRBJ2-7
CASSRYSGFPYNEQYF
TGTGCCAGCAGCCGATACTCCGGGTTCCCCTACAATGAGCAGTACTTC
>many|.|TRBV24-1|15|TRBJ2-6
CATSDQRGGANVLTF
TGTGCCACCAGTGATCAAAGGGGCGGGGCCAACGTCCTGACTTTC
>many|.|TRBV5-1|15|TRBJ2-7
CASSLGLQGSYEQYF
TGCGCCAGCAGCTTGGGCCTACAGGGCTCCTACGAGCAGTACTTC
>.|.|TRBV7-2|14|TRBJ2-5
CASSGGRSYNEQYF
TGTGCCAGCAGCGGGGGCCGCTCCTACAATGAGCAGTACTTC
>many|.|TRBV20-1|10|TRBJ2-1
CSVSRDEQFF
TGCAGTGTCAGTAGGGATGAGCAGTTCTTC
>many|TRBD2|TRBV10-3|15|TRBJ2-3
CAISETSGSTDTQYF
TGTGCCATCAGTGAAACTAGCGGTAGCACAGATACGCAGTATTTT
>many|.|TRBV7-2|13|TRBJ2-1
CASSLGTVGEQFF
TGTGCCAGCAGCTTAGGGACTGTCGGTGAGCAGTTCTTC
>many|TRBD1|TRBV13|14|TRBJ1-6
CASSLGQGRPPLHF
TGTGCCAGCAGCCTCGGACAGGGTAGGCCACCCCTCCACTTT
>few|.|TRBV5-1|15|TRBJ2-6
CASTASVPGANVLTF
TGCGCCAGCACCGCATCGGTGCCTGGGGCCAACGTCCTGACTTTC
>few|TRBD1|TRBV30|15|TRBJ1-2
CAWSELGQGYYGYTF
TGTGCCTGGAGTGAACTAGGACAGGGATACTATGGCTACACCTTC
>many|.|TRBV20-1|17|TRBJ2-1
CSARRSTGQDPTGEQFF
TGCAGTGCCAGACGTTCGACAGGCCAAGACCCGACGGGTGAGCAGTTCTTC
>few|TRBD1|TRBV11-3|14|TRBJ2-4
CASSANRGRGEQYF
TGTGCCAGCAGCGCAAACAGGGGAAGGGGTGAGCAGTACTTC
>once|TRBD1|TRBV6-5|14|TRBJ2-7
CASSRRDRVYEQYF
TGTGCCAGCAGTAGAAGGGACAGGGTCTACGAGCAGTACTTC
>.|TRBD1|TRBV10-3|14|TRBJ1-4
CAISETGGNEKLVF
TGTGCCATCAGTGAGACAGGGGGCAATGAAAAACTGGTTTTT
>.|.|TRBV6-2/TRBV6-3|14|TRBJ1-1
CASSPGPRGTEAFF
TGTGCCAGCAGTCCTGGCCCCCGGGGCACTGAAGCTTTCTTT
>many|.|TRBV7-2|15|TRBJ2-3
CASSLTVQRTDTQYF
TGTGCCAGCAGCCTGACCGTACAGCGAACAGATACGCAGTATTTT
>.|TRBD1|TRBV12-3/TRBV12-4|15|TRBJ1-4
CASSLEAGGNEKLFF
TGTGCCAGCAGTTTAGAGGCAGGGGGAAATGAAAAACTGTTTTTT
>.|.|TRBV6-2/TRBV6-3|12|TRBJ2-7
CASSHRDNEQYF
TGTGCCAGCAGTCACAGGGACAATGAGCAGTACTTC
>.|TRBD1|TRBV4-2|13|TRBJ2-2
CASRTDRAGELFF
TGTGCCAGCCGGACGGACAGGGCCGGGGAGCTGTTTTTT
>many|TRBD1|TRBV7-2|15|TRBJ1-2
CASSLGQGYNYGYTF
TGTGCCAGCAGCTTGGGACAGGGGTATAACTATGGCTACACCTTC
>many|.|TRBV11-2|15|TRBJ2-5
CASSLDRVVPKTQYF
TGTGCCAGCAGCTTAGACAGGGTTGTTCCGAAGACCCAGTACTTC
>many|.|TRBV7-2|16|TRBJ1-5
CASSLDGRGSNQPQHF
TGTGCCAGCAGCTTAGACGGCAGGGGAAGCAATCAGCCCCAGCATTTT
>.|.|TRBV5-1|14|TRBJ2-1
CAGSREGAYNEQFF
TGCGCCGGCAGCCGGGAGGGGGCTTACAATGAGCAGTTCTTC
>once|.|TRBV30|12|TRBJ1-1
CAWSAGLTEAFF
TGTGCCTGGAGTGCAGGGCTCACTGAAGCTTTCTTT
>.|.|TRBV6-2/TRBV6-3|12|TRBJ1-6
CASSFGSRTLHF
TGTGCCAGCAGTTTCGGCTCTCGGACCCTCCACTTT
>.|TRBD1|TRBV9|15|TRBJ2-7
CASSLSSGTGDERYF
TGTGCCAGCAGCCTCAGTTCCGGGACAGGGGACGAGCGGTACTTC
>.|.|TRBV28|13|TRBJ1-1
CASSLGQPTEAFF
TGTGCCAGCAGTTTAGGGCAGCCGACTGAAGCTTTCTTT
>.|TRBD1|TRBV5-1|14|TRBJ2-7
CVSSLRDRGSEQYF
TGCGTCAGCAGCTTGAGGGACAGGGGGAGCGAGCAGTACTTC
>many|.|TRBV20-1|14|TRBJ2-7
CSARDPGIAYEQYF
TGCAGTGCTAGAGATCCGGGGATTGCCTACGAGCAGTACTTC
>.|TRBD2|TRBV7-2|19|TRBJ2-4
CASSPIRGAGGIAKNIQYF
TGTGCCAGCAGCCCGATTAGGGGGGCGGGAGGGATAGCCAAAAACATTCAGTACTTC
>many|.|TRBV18|17|TRBJ2-7
CASSPPQGRGRRDEQYF
TGTGCCAGCTCACCACCTCAAGGGCGGGGCCGACGCGACGAGCAGTACTTC
>few|.|TRBV10-3|12|TRBJ2-7
CAISDLSYEQYF
TGTGCCATCAGTGACCTTAGCTACGAGCAGTACTTC
>.|.|TRBV12-3/TRBV12-4|16|TRBJ2-2
CASRPGSGVRTGELFF
TGTGCCAGCCGGCCGGGCAGTGGAGTTAGGACCGGGGAGCTGTTTTTT
>.|.|TRBV11-2|16|TRBJ2-3
CASSGGGGTSTDTQYF
TGTGCCAGCAGTGGGGGGGGCGGGACTTCCACAGATACGCAGTATTTT
>many|.|TRBV9|13|TRBJ1-2
CASSVAQGYGYTF
TGTGCCAGCAGCGTAGCACAGGGATATGGCTACACCTTC
>many|.|TRBV9|16|TRBJ2-3
CASSGRRIKPQDTQYF
TGTGCCAGCAGCGGACGACGAATCAAGCCCCAAGATACGCAGTATTTT
>many|TRBD1|TRBV7-2|14|TRBJ2-4
CASSFRGLGNIQYF
TGTGCCAGCAGCTTCAGGGGGCTGGGAAACATTCAGTACTTC
>few|TRBD2|TRBV20-1|17|TRBJ2-7
CSARGQGWGGNRYEQYF
TGCAGTGCTAGAGGTCAAGGTTGGGGAGGGAATAGGTACGAGCAGTACTTC
>.|.|TRBV24-1|15|TRBJ1-5
CATSVGGYSNQPQHF
TGTGCCACCAGTGTAGGAGGATATAGCAATCAGCCCCAGCATTTT
>many|.|TRBV4-2|16|TRBJ2-1
CASSATLALAYNEQFF
TGTGCCAGCAGCGCAACGCTAGCGTTGGCCTACAATGAGCAGTTCTTC